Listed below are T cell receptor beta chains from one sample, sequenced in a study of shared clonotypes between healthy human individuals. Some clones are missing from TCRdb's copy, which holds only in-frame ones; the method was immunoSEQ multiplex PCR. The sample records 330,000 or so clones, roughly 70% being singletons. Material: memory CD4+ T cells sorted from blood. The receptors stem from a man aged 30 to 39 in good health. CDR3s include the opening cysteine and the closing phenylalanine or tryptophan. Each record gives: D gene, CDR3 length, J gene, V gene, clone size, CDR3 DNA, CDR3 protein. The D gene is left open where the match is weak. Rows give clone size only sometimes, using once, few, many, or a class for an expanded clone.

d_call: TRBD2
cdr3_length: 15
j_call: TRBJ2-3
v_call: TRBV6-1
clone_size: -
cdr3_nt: TGTGCCAGCAGTAGACTAGCGGCTAGCACAGATACGCAGTATTTT
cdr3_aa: CASSRLAASTDTQYF

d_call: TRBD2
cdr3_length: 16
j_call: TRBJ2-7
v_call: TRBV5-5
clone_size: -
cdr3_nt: TGTGCCAGCAGCCCGCTGCTAGCGGGAGGAATCTACGAGCAGTACTTC
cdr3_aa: CASSPLLAGGIYEQYF

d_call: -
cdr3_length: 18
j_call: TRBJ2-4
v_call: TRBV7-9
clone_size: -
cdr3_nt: TGTGCCAGCAGCTTAGCGCACGGGGCGCGTCGAGCGGGCAACATTCAGTACTTC
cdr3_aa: CASSLAHGARRAGNIQYF

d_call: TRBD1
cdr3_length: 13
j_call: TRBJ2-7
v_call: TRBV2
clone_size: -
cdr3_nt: TGTGCCAGCAGTGGACAGGGGCGGAGCGAGCAGTACTTC
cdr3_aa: CASSGQGRSEQYF

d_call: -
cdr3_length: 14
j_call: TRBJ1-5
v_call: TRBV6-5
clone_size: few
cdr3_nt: TGTGCCAGCAGCGTTCGTGGGCACAATCAGCCCCAGCATTTT
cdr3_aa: CASSVRGHNQPQHF

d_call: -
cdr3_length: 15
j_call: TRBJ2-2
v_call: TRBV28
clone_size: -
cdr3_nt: TGTGCCTGCCGGATCGGACTTTCGAACACCGGGGAGCTGTTTTTT
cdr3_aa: CACRIGLSNTGELFF

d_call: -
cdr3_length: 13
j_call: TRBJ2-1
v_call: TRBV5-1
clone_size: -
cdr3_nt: TGCGCCAGCAGCTGGTCACCGAAATTAGAGCAGTTCTTC
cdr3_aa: CASSWSPKLEQFF

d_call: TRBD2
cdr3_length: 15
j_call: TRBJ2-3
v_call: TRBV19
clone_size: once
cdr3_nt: TGTGCCAGTAGTAAGAACCTAGCGGGAGTGGGTACGCAGTATTTT
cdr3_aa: CASSKNLAGVGTQYF

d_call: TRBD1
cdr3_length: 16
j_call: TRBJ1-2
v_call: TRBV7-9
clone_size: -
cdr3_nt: TGTGCCAGCAGCGAAGCAAGCCGGGACAGGGGCTATGGCTACACCTTC
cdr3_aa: CASSEASRDRGYGYTF

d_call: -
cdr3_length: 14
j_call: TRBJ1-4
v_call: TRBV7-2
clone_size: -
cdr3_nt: TGTGCCAGCAGAAGGGGGGAAGCTAATGAAAAACTGTTTTTT
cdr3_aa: CASRRGEANEKLFF

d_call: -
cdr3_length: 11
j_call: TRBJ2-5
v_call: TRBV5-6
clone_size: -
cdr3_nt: TGTGCCAGCGCAAGGGGGGAGACCCAGTACTTC
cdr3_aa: CASARGETQYF

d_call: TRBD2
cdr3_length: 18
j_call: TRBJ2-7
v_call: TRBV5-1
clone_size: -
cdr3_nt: TGCGCCAGCAGCTTGGCCACAGGACTAGCGGGAGTTTTACACGAGCAGTACTTC
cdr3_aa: CASSLATGLAGVLHEQYF

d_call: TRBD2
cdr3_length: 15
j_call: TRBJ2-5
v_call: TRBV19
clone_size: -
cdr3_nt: TGTGCCAGTAGTATAGGCGGAGCGGGACAAGAGACCCAGTACTTC
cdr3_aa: CASSIGGAGQETQYF

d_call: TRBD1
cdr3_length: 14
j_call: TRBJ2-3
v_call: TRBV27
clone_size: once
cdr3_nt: TGTGCCAGCAGTTTTCTGGACAGGGCAGATACGCAGTATTTT
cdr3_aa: CASSFLDRADTQYF

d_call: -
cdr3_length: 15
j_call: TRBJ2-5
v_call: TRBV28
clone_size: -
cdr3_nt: TGTGCCAGCAAAAGAGGAGGGTCCGGACAAGAGACCCAGTACTTC
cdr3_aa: CASKRGGSGQETQYF

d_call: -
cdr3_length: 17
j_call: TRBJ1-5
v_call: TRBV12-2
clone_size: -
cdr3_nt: TGTGCAAGTCGCTGCGCCCCGGACATGGGGTTTCTTCGGCCCCAGCATTTT
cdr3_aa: CASRCAPDMGFLRPQHF

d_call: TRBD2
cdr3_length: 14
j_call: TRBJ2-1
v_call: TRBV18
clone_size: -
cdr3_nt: TGTGCCAGCTCACCAACTAGCGGGATGAATGAGCAGTTCTTC
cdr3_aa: CASSPTSGMNEQFF

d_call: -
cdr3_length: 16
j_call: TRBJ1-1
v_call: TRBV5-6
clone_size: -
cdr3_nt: TGTGCCAGCAGCAAACGCCCGGACCGGCCATCCTCTAAGGCTTTCTTT
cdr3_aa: CASSKRPDRPSSKAFF

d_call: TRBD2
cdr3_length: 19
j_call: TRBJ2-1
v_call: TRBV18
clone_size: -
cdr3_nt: TGTGCCAGCTCACCGACTAGCGGGAGGGCCGCTAGCTCCTACAATGAGCAGTTCTTC
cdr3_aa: CASSPTSGRAASSYNEQFF

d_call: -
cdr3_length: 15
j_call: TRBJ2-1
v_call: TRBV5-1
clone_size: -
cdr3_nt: TGCGCCAGCAGCTTGGCTCAAAGCTCCTACAATGAGCAGTTCTTC
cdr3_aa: CASSLAQSSYNEQFF

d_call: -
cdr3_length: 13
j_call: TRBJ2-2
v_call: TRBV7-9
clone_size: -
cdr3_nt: TGTGCCAGCAGCTTAGAAGGGACCGGGGAGCTGTTTTTT
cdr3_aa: CASSLEGTGELFF

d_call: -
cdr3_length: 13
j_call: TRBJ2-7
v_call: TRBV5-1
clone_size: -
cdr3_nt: TGCGCCAGCAGCTCGGGGCCAGGGGAAAAGCAGTACTTC
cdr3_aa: CASSSGPGEKQYF

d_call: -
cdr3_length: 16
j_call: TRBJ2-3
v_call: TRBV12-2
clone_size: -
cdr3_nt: TGTGCAAGTCGCTGCCCCGGGGGACCGGCCCCAGATACGCAGTATTTT
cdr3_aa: CASRCPGGPAPDTQYF

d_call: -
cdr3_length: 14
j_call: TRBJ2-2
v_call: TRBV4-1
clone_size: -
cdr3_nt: TGCGCCAGCACCCCAACACGGGGGACCGGGGAGCTGTTTTTT
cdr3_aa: CASTPTRGTGELFF

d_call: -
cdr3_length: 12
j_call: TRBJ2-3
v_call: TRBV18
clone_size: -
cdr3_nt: TGTGCCAGCTCAAGAGGGACAGATACGCAGTATTTT
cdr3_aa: CASSRGTDTQYF

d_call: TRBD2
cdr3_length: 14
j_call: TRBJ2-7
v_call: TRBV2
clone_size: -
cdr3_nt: TGTGCCAGCAGTGTAGGCGGGAGGTCCTACGAGCAGTACTTC
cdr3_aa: CASSVGGRSYEQYF

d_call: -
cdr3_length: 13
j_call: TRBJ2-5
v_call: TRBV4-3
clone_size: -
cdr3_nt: TGCGCCAGCAGCCAAGATCTTGAACAGACCCAGTACTTC
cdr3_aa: CASSQDLEQTQYF

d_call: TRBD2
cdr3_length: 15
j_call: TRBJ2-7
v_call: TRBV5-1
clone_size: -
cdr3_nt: TGCGCCAGCAGCCCAGCGGGGGGTCACTCCTACGAGCAGTACTTC
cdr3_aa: CASSPAGGHSYEQYF

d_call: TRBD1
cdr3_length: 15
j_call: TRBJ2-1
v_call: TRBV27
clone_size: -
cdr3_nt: TGTGCCAGCAGTTTATTCCAGGGGGCGCCGGGGGAGCAGTTCTTC
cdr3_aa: CASSLFQGAPGEQFF

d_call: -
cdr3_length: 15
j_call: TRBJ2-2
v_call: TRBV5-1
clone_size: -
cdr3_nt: TGCGCCAGCAGCTTCGTACAGGGAGACACCGGGGAGCTGTTTTTT
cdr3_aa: CASSFVQGDTGELFF

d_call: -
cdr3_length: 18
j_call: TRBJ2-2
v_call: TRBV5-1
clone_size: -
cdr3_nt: TGCGCCAGTAGCTTGATAACAATCACGTCGGGGTGGACCGGGGAGCTGTTTTTT
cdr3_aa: CASSLITITSGWTGELFF

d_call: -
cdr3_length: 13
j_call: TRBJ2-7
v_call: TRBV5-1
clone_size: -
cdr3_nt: TGCGCCAGCAGCGAGGGCGGGGTTCGGGAGCAGTACTTC
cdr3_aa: CASSEGGVREQYF

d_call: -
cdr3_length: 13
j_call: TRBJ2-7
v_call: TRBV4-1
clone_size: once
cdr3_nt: TGCGCCAGCAGCTTACGGGACACCTACGAGCAGTACTTC
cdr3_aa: CASSLRDTYEQYF

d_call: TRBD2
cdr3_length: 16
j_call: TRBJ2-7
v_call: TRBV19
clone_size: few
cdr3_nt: TGTGCCAGTAGTAGGGTACCGACTAGCAGCTCCTACGAGCAGTACTTC
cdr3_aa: CASSRVPTSSSYEQYF

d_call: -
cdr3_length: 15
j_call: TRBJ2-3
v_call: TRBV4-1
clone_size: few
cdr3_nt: TGCGCCAGCAGCCAAGCCGTCATTAGCACAGATACGCAGTATTTT
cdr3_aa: CASSQAVISTDTQYF

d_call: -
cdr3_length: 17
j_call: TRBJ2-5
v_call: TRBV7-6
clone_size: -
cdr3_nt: TGTGCCAGCAGCCAGGGGGTAGCGGGTTCCCTCCAAGAGACCCAGTACTTC
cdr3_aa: CASSQGVAGSLQETQYF

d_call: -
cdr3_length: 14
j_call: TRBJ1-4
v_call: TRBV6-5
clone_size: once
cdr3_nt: TGTGCCAGCAGCACCCGGACGGGGAATGAAAAACTGTTTTTT
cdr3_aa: CASSTRTGNEKLFF

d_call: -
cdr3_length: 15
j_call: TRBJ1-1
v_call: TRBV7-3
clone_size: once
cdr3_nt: TGTGCCAGCAGCTTCCTTGGGACACCCGGAGATGAAGCTTTCTTT
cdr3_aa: CASSFLGTPGDEAFF